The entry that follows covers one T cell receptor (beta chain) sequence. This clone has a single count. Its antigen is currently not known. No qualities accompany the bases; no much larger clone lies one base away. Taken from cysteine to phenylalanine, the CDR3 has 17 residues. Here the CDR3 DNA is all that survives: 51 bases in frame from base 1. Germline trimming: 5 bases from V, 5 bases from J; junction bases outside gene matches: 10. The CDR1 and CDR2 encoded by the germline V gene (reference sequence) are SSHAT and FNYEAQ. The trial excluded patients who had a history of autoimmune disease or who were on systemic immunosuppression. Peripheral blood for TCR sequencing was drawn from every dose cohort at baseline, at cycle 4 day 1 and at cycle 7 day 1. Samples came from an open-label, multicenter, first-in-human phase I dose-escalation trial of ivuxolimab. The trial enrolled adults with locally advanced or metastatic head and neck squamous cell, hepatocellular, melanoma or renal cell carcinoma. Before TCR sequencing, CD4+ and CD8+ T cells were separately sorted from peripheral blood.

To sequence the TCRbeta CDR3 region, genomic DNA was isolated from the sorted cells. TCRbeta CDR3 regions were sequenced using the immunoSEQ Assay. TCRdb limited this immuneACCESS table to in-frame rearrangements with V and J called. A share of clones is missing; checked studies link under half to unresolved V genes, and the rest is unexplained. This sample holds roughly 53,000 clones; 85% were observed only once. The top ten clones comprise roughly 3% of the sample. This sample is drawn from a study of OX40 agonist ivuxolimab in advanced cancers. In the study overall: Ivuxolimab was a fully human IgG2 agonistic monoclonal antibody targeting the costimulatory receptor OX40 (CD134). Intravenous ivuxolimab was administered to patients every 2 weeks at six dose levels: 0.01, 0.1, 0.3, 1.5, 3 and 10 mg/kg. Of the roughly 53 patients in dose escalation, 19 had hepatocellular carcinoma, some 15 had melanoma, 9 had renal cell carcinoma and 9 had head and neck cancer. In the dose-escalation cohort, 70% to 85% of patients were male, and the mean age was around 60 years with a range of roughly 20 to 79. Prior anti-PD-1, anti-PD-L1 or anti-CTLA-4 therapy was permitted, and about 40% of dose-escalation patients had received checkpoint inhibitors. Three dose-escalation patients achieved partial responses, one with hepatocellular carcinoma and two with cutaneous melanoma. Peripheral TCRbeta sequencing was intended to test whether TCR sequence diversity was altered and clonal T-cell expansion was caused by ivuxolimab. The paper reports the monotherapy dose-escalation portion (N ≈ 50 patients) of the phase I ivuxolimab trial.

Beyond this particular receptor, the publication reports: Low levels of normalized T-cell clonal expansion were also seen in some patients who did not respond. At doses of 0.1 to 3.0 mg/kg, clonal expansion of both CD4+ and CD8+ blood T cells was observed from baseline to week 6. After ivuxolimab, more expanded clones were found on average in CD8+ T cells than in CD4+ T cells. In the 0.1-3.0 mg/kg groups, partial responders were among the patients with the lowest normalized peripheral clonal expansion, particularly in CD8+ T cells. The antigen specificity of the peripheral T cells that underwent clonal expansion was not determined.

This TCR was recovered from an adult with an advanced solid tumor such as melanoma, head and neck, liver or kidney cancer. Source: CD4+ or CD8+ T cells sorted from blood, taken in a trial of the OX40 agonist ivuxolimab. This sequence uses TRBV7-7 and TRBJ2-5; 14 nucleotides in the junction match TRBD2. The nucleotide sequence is TGTGCCAGCAGCCCTCCGGGACTAGCGGGAGTTGGGGAGACCCAGTACTTC. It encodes CASSPPGLAGVGETQYF.